This TCR beta chain comes out of a study of beta chain features in type 1 diabetes. One heparinised blood draw averaging approximately 100 mL was given by each donor. Findings and limits, study-wide: The naive, central memory and Treg TCRB repertoires showed an apparent similarity that was greater among patients than among healthy donors.

What was sequenced were expressed TCRB transcripts, since all of the isolated RNA had been reverse transcribed. Assay used: immunoSEQ multiplex PCR; TCRdb lists only in-frame clones, some missing. The repertoire holds more than 300,000 clones, 10% to 15% seen once, with roughly 0.015% in the top ten. Worth noting for this clone: The antigen is not known.

This TCR came from a man between 18 and 29 years old in good health. The sample was naive CD4+ T cells from blood.

The CDR3 sequence is CASSLLSGVPTDTQYF. CDR3 DNA sequence: TGTGCCAGCAGCTTATTAAGCGGGGTCCCCACAGATACGCAGTATTTT. V is TRBV11-2 and J is TRBJ2-3; TRBD2 aligns across 7 bases. The germline CDR1 and CDR2 sequences are SGHAT and FQNNGV. The CDR3 is made up of 16 amino acids. V lost 2 bases to trimming and J lost 2 bases; unmatched junction nucleotides: 7.